This TCR beta chain was sequenced for a study of blood T cells in healthy people across ages. Study findings and constraints: Researchers report that TCR beta diversity correlated strongly with naive T cell percentage.

This CDR3 is 14 amino acids long. Per the germline V gene, CDR1 is SNHLY and CDR2 is FYNNEI. A J-beta primer mix and a sample-barcoded 5' primer were used in a second PCR of about 7 to 12 cycles. A single record per CDR3 protein comes from TCRdb applying MiXCR to the 5' RACE reads. The data contain about 970,000 distinct CDR3 sequences, roughly half of them singletons. For this clonotype: The antigen is undetermined.

V usage is TRBV2 and J usage is TRBJ2-4, with D tentatively TRBD1 (5 bases). The J call may be mistaken, given a closer DNA end match to TRBJ2-7. This clonotype originated in a woman aged 55-75 years in good health. Sample: blood. The CDR3 spells CASSSRQYNYEQYF. The CDR3 DNA reads as TGTGCCAGCAGTTCGCGACAGTACAACTACGAGCAGTACTTC.